Listed below are T cell receptor beta chains from one sample, sequenced in a study of healthy donors' naive CD4 and CD8 T cells. Each CDR3 protein is one row after TCRdb ran MiXCR on the reads. In the table there are roughly 200,000 distinct CDR3 sequences, 74% of which are singletons. Sequenced material: naive CD4+ and CD8+ T cells sorted from blood, pooled from several donors. These receptors all come from a pool of human donors in good health; the sample pools cells from several healthy donors. CDR3s include the opening cysteine and the closing phenylalanine or tryptophan. Each record gives: D gene, clone size, J gene, V gene, CDR3 DNA, CDR3 protein. The D gene is left open where the match is weak. Only some rows state a clone size, as once, few, many or a class for expanded clones.

TRBD1	-	TRBJ2-5	TRBV29-1	TGCAGCGTTGGGGGGACAGGGCAAGAGACCCAGTACTTC	CSVGGTGQETQYF
-	few	TRBJ2-1	TRBV29-1	TGCAGCGTTGCTCGGCAGTCCTACAATGAGCAGTTCTTC	CSVARQSYNEQFF
-	-	TRBJ1-1	TRBV7-2	TGTGCCAGCAGCTTCGGGTATCAGTCTGAAGCTTTCTTT	CASSFGYQSEAFF
TRBD2	-	TRBJ2-3	TRBV7-6	TGTGCCAGCAGGATGGGACTAGCGGGGAACACAGATACGCAGTATTTT	CASRMGLAGNTDTQYF
-	once	TRBJ2-7	TRBV19	TGTGCCAGTAGTATCGGGCTGGACTACGAGCAGTACTTC	CASSIGLDYEQYF
-	-	TRBJ1-1	TRBV19	TGTGCCAGTAGTAGTACAGCGAACACTGAAGCTTTCTTT	CASSSTANTEAFF
TRBD1	-	TRBJ1-1	TRBV29-1	TGCAGCGTTGAAGATGTGGGACAGATGAACACTGAAGCTTTCTTT	CSVEDVGQMNTEAFF
-	-	TRBJ2-7	TRBV2	TGTGCCAGCAGTGAGGACGAGGCCTTAATTTCCTACGAGCAGTACTTC	CASSEDEALISYEQYF
-	-	TRBJ1-2	TRBV27	TGTGCCAGCAGTCCCCTTGGACATACGGACTATGGCTACACCTTC	CASSPLGHTDYGYTF
-	once	TRBJ2-7	TRBV14	TGTGCCAGCAGCCAAGATGGGGCTAGCGAGCGGGTAAGGGCCTACGAGCAGTACTTC	CASSQDGASERVRAYEQYF
TRBD1	-	TRBJ1-5	TRBV6-5	TGTGCCAGCAATCTTTCGGGACAGGGGAATCAGCCCCAGCATTTT	CASNLSGQGNQPQHF
-	-	TRBJ2-7	TRBV29-1	TGCAGTGTAGGATTAAGCTCCTACGAGCAGTACTTC	CSVGLSSYEQYF
-	once	TRBJ1-1	TRBV5-5	TGTGCCAGCAGCACTTCCGGGTCGAACACTGAAGCTTTCTTT	CASSTSGSNTEAFF
-	-	TRBJ1-5	TRBV18	TGTGCCAGCTCACTTGGGCCCTCCAATCAGCCCCAGCATTTT	CASSLGPSNQPQHF
-	-	TRBJ2-7	TRBV6-5	TGTGCCGGCAGTTACGGAGTCTCCTACGAGCAGTACTTC	CAGSYGVSYEQYF
TRBD1	-	TRBJ1-6	TRBV27	TGTGCCAGCAGTTCCTGGACAGGGGTTTCACCCCTCCACTTT	CASSSWTGVSPLHF
-	-	TRBJ1-1	TRBV29-1	TGCAGCGTTGGACAGACACCTACAGAAGCTTTCTTT	CSVGQTPTEAFF
-	-	TRBJ1-6	TRBV19	TGTGCCACCTCAGACAGGAGCTCCTATAATTCACCCCTCCACTTT	CATSDRSSYNSPLHF
-	-	TRBJ2-7	TRBV6-6	TGTGCCAGCAGTGACCCGGACAGTTCCTACGAGCAGTACTTC	CASSDPDSSYEQYF
TRBD2	-	TRBJ2-7	TRBV6-2/TRBV6-3	TGTGCCAGCAGTTACGTGGGACTAGCGCGTTCCTACGAGCAGTACTTC	CASSYVGLARSYEQYF
-	-	TRBJ2-1	TRBV27	TGTGCCAGCAGTTTGAGCCTCGGGTACGGTGAGCAGTTCTTC	CASSLSLGYGEQFF